The entry below gives a single T cell receptor (beta chain) sequence along with its context. Its antigen is as yet unknown. This entry is derived from a study of cytomegalovirus exposure and HLA in healthy donors. Study-wide results and limits: The classifier reportedly diagnosed cytomegalovirus status with high specificity and sensitivity. About 150 TCR beta chains were listed as cytomegalovirus-associated.

The CDR3 sequence is 13 residues long. CDR1 and CDR2 from the germline V gene are LNHDA and SQIVND (reference sequence). Trimming pared 10 bases from V and 2 bases from J, leaving 14 bases between. Sequencing used immunoSEQ multiplex PCR; TCRdb keeps in-frame clones, though not all of them. Of fewer than 250,000 clones detected, roughly 83% appear once; the ten largest clones hold over 1.1%. The chain employs TRBV19 and TRBJ1-2; a weak D match, TRBD1 (6 bases). Sequenced material: PBMCs. The TCR originated in a woman under 30 in good health and CMV-seronegative. CDR3 in DNA: TGTGCCACCAAGGGGGATTTCAACTATGGCTACACCTTC. It translates to CATKGDFNYGYTF.